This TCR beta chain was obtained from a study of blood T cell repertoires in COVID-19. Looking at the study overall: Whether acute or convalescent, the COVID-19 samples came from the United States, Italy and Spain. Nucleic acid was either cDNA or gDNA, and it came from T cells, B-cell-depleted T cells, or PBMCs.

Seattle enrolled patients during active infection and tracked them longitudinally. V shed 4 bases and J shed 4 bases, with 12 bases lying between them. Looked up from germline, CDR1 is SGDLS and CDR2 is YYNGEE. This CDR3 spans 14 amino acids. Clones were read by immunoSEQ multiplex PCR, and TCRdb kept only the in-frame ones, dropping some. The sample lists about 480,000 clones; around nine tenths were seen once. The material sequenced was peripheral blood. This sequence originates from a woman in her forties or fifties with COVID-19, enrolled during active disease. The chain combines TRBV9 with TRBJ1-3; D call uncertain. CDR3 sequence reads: CASSPEVPGNTIYF. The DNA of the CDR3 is TGTGCCAGCAGCCCCGAGGTACCCGGAAACACCATATATTTT.